Detailed here is one T cell receptor beta chain. This sample was included in a study of metastatic and nonmetastatic thyroid tumors. Each patient came to thyroid surgery without any prior treatment (of any kind). The CDR3 has 17 residues. Germline CDR1 and CDR2: SGHTA and FQGNSA. V gave up 5 bases and J gave up 4 bases, with 21 bases separating them. TCRdb ran MiXCR on the PCR reads. This sample has about 34,000 clones, with 35% to 45% found just once. The TCR originated in a female donor with papillary thyroid cancer or a benign thyroid nodule (not recorded which). Some clones in this sample may be carry-over from other donors' samples. Specimen: tumor tissue. The chain uses TRBV7-2 and TRBJ1-5; tentatively, D is TRBD1 (5 bases). In nucleotides, the CDR3 is TGTGCCAGCAGCCTAGGGCAGGGTGGGGTCGGAAATCAGCCCCAGCATTTT. It yields the protein CASSLGQGGVGNQPQHF.